This section outlines one T cell receptor beta chain sequence together with its context. Its antigen is unidentified. The data belong to a study of cytomegalovirus exposure and HLA in healthy donors. It was with 60 Vbeta and 13 Jbeta primers that the PCR ran. TCRdb's copy holds only in-frame clones and misses some; the assay was immunoSEQ multiplex PCR. The sample has roughly 190,000 clones; around 87% are singletons. The CDR3 loop spans 13 amino acids. Germline CDR1 is MDHEN and CDR2 is SYDVKM. Trimming took 3 bases from V and 5 from J, leaving 10 bases between them. The study's findings and limits: Researchers reported that a few CMV-associated chains were confirmed in vitro as CMV antigen-specific. With later analysis, a missense DCLRE1C variant became linked to TCR beta V- and J-gene trimming. Investigators reported approximately 170 TCR beta chains as tied to cytomegalovirus. Most TCR sequences were uncommon, yet certain public TCRs appeared in many donors.

The V call is TRBV28, the J call TRBJ1-2, with D uncertain. Input material: PBMCs. This TCR derives from a boy aged 2-15 years in good health and CMV-seronegative. Written as DNA, the CDR3 is TGTGCCAGCAGTTTCGCGACATCTTATGGCTACACCTTC. Its translation is CASSFATSYGYTF.